One and the same sample provided the 22 T cell receptor beta chains below, sequenced in a study of blood T cell repertoires in COVID-19. Using immunoSEQ multiplex PCR, the repertoire was profiled, and TCRdb retains in-frame clones only, with some absent. The profile covers tens of thousands of clones, with approximately 83% appearing a single time and 6% to 7% taken by the ten largest. Sequenced material: peripheral blood. Receptors originate from a woman aged 60 to 75 with acute or convalescent COVID-19.

Concerning this clone itself: A junction boundary mismatches the germline segment, possibly from a read error. V and J are TRBV10-3 and TRBJ1-5; TRBD1 is a possible D gene (5 bases). The germline V gene encodes CDR1 ENHRY and CDR2 SYGVKD. The CDR3 has 14 amino acids. CDR3 DNA: TGTGCCATCAATGAGGGAGGGGAGACGAAGCCCCAGCATTTT. Protein sequence: CAINEGGETKPQHF.

V gene TRBV11-3 combines with J gene TRBJ2-4; 7 nucleotides align to TRBD2. V lost 0 bases, J lost 8 bases, and 1 base stayed unmatched. The CDR3 length is 13 residues. Germline CDR1 and CDR2: SGHNT and YENEEA. CDR3 region: CASSLEAGDIQYF. The CDR3, as DNA: TGTGCCAGCAGCTTAGAGGCGGGAGACATTCAGTACTTC.

The V call is TRBV7-2, the J call TRBJ1-5; a possible D gene is TRBD1 (5 bases). This CDR3 has 13 residues. Germline V gene lookup returns CDR1 SGHTA and CDR2 FQGNSA. The ends were cut back, 1 base at V and 7 bases at J, with 8 bases in the middle. The CDR3 bases are TGTGCCAGCAGCTTAGTCAGGGAACAGCCCCAGCATTTT. Its translation: CASSLVREQPQHF.

The chain uses TRBV2 and TRBJ1-2; D remains ambiguous. The CDR3 runs to 12 residues. Germline assignment: CDR1 SNHLY and CDR2 FYNNEI. Trimming took off 6 bases at V and 2 bases at J, with 7 bases between the two ends. CDR3 sequence: CASSYRNYGYTF. CDR3 nucleotide sequence: TGTGCCAGCAGCTATCGCAACTATGGCTACACCTTC.

The CDR3 reads CASSPPSNSYNEQFF. As DNA, the CDR3 is TGTGCCAGCTCACCACCATCAAACTCCTACAATGAGCAGTTCTTC. The chain joins TRBV18 to TRBJ2-1, with D unresolved. CDR1 and CDR2 (germline): KGHSH, LQKENI. CDR3 length: 15 residues. V was clipped by 0 bases and J by 0 bases, with 6 bases between them.

This rearrangement joins TRBV11-2 to TRBJ1-1; D is unclear. Germline V gene sequence: CDR1 SGHAT, CDR2 FQNNGV. The CDR3 is 14 amino acids. V gave up 3 bases and J gave up 9 bases, with 17 bases separating them. DNA of the CDR3: TGTGCCAGCAGCTTGGGCCCGATCCGACCAAAAGCTTTCTTT. Amino acid sequence: CASSLGPIRPKAFF.

The V call is TRBV24-1, the J call TRBJ2-3, with 7 positions matching TRBD2. This CDR3 contains 16 residues. Germline V lookup: CDR1 KGHDR, CDR2 SFDVKD. Unmatched junction bases numbered 9, after V lost 4 bases and J lost 3 bases. The CDR3 sequence: CATSEPGLVRTDTQYF. The CDR3 region has the DNA TGTGCCACCAGTGAACCCGGACTAGTTCGGACAGATACGCAGTATTTT.

This chain joins TRBV21-1 and TRBJ2-7; the tabulated D call, TRBD1, remains unverified against the DNA. TRBV21-1 is recorded as a pseudogene. The CDR3 spans 16 residues. The CDR3, as DNA: TGTGCCAGCAGCAAAGCGCTTGGGGACAGATCCTACGAGCAGTACTTC. It is translated as CASSKALGDRSYEQYF.

The count of this clone is one. This chain joins TRBV5-1 and TRBJ1-4, with TRBD1 as a possible D gene (5 bases). CDR3 length: 14 residues. V lost 0 bases and J 8 bases, leaving 11 bases between the germline ends. CDR1 SGHRS and CDR2 YFSETQ come from the germline V gene. The CDR3: CASSLGQGGEKLFF. DNA for the CDR3: TGCGCCAGCAGCTTGGGGCAGGGAGGGGAAAAACTGTTTTTT. Variable domain in full (rest from reference TRBV5-1 and TRBJ1-4): KAGVTQTPRYLIKTRGQQVTLSCSPISGHRSVSWYQQTPGQGLQFLFEYFSETQRNKGNFPGRFSGRQFSNSRSEMNVSTLELGDSALYLCASSLGQGGEKLFFGSGTQLSVL.

V and J are TRBV10-3 and TRBJ1-2, with 10 bases identical to TRBD1. Germline CDR1 reads ENHRY; CDR2 reads SYGVKD. J was trimmed by 0 bases and V by 6 bases; bases with no gene match: 7. The CDR3 runs to 16 residues. The CDR3 DNA reads as TGTGCCATCAGGGGGGACAGGGGCCAAACTAACTATGGCTACACCTTC. Encoded protein: CAIRGDRGQTNYGYTF.

V is TRBV20-1 and J is TRBJ2-5; 8 bases match TRBD2. Germline V gene data show CDR1 as DFQATT and CDR2 as SNEGSKA (reference sequence). The CDR3 spans 13 residues. J gave up 2 bases and V 3 bases, and 2 bases lay outside the gene matches. CDR3 sequence (DNA): TGCAGTGCTAGTTTAGCGGGACAAGAGACCCAGTACTTC. Its translation is CSASLAGQETQYF.

This clone was recorded once. The CDR3 sequence is CASSYASGNTGELFF. In nucleotides, the CDR3 is TGTGCCAGCAGTTACGCTAGCGGGAACACCGGGGAGCTGTTTTTT. This chain uses TRBV6-5 with TRBJ2-2; 7 bases match TRBD2. The CDR3 sequence is 15 residues long. The junction had 1 base not matched to a gene; V was cut back by 2 bases and J by 1 base. CDR1 is MNHEY and CDR2 is SVGAGI in the germline V gene.

The V call is TRBV6-5, the J call TRBJ1-2; 8 positions match TRBD1. After removal of 5 bases from V and 4 bases from J, the junction contained 6 bases not matched to a gene. Germline CDR1 and CDR2: MNHEY and SVGAGI. The CDR3 runs 14 residues. Here the CDR3 DNA reads TGTGCCAGCAGTCAGGACAGGGCCGGCTATGGCTACACCTTC. Translating gives CASSQDRAGYGYTF.

The chain recombines TRBV2 with TRBJ1-5; 8 bases are a match to TRBD1. CDR3 length equals 14 residues. Germline values: CDR1 SNHLY, CDR2 FYNNEI. V trimming: 9 bases; J trimming: 2 bases; junction bases outside the gene matches: 6. The CDR3 DNA follows: TGTGCCAGTGCCAGGGGGCTGGGCAATCAGCCCCAGCATTTT. This codes for CASARGLGNQPQHF.

This CDR3 reads CASMGRRGRSYEQYF. In nucleotides, the CDR3 is TGTGCCAGTATGGGACGGCGGGGCCGATCCTACGAGCAGTACTTC. The chain joins TRBV3-1 (or the pseudogene TRBV3-2) to TRBJ2-7; D is possibly TRBD2 (6 bases). CDR3 length equals 15 residues. The V gene's germline CDR1 is LGHDT and CDR2 YNNKEL (reference sequence). Between the trimmed V and J ends, which lost 9 bases and 1 base, there was a span of 19 bases.

The chain has TRBV6-6 and TRBJ1-2; the D gene is possibly TRBD1 (5 bases). The V gene's germline CDR1 is MNHNY and CDR2 SVGAGI (reference sequence). There are 13 residues in the CDR3. V lost 6 bases to trimming and J lost 7 bases, with 15 bases between them. CDR3 loop: CASSYQGGGGYTF. CDR3 in DNA: TGTGCCAGCAGCTACCAGGGTGGTGGTGGCTACACCTTC.

The gene calls are TRBV19 and TRBJ1-2, with 10 positions matching TRBD1. This CDR3 region has 14 residues. With 6 bases clipped from V and 2 bases from J, the junction kept 3 bases outside the gene matches. CDR1 is LNHDA and CDR2 is SQIVND in the germline V gene (reference sequence). This chain's CDR3 is CASRMGQGNYGYTF. The CDR3 region has the DNA TGTGCCAGTAGGATGGGACAGGGGAACTATGGCTACACCTTC.

The J gene is TRBJ1-5, the V gene TRBV20-1; no reliable D call. The V gene's germline CDR1 is DFQATT and CDR2 SNEGSKA (reference sequence). Trimming took 6 bases from V and 0 from J, leaving 9 bases between them. There are 13 residues in the CDR3. CDR3 sequence (DNA): TGCAGTGCAAGTACAAATAGCAATCAGCCCCAGCATTTT. This encodes CSASTNSNQPQHF.

This chain links TRBV15 with TRBJ2-2, with 7 bases matching TRBD2. V shed 3 bases, J shed 6 bases, and the junction held 10 bases outside the gene matches. The V gene's germline CDR1 is LNHNV and CDR2 YYDKDF (reference sequence). This CDR3 contains 16 residues. The CDR3 DNA follows: TGTGCCACCAGCAGCAGAATAGCTAGCGGCGCCGGGGAGCTGTTTTTT. It encodes CATSSRIASGAGELFF.

In this sample, this clone turned up once. The CDR3 region is CATSGIRTGETEAFF. CDR3 bases: TGTGCCACCAGTGGTATTAGGACAGGGGAAACTGAAGCTTTCTTT. The rearrangement uses TRBV24-1 and TRBJ1-1; 9 nucleotides match TRBD1. Germline loops: CDR1 KGHDR, CDR2 SFDVKD. The CDR3 runs 15 residues. The J segment lost 5 bases and the V segment lost 5 bases, leaving 8 bases of the junction unmatched.

The rearrangement uses TRBV30 and TRBJ2-6; 9 bases are shared with TRBD2. Germline CDR1 GTSNPN, CDR2 SVGIG (reference sequence). V lost 0 bases to trimming and J lost 1 base; unmatched junction nucleotides: 4. The CDR3 consists of 17 residues. The DNA of the CDR3 is TGTGCCTGGAGTGTTCTTAGCGGGGGTTCTGGGGCCAACGTCCTGACTTTC. It codes for CAWSVLSGGSGANVLTF. The whole variable domain, remainder taken from reference TRBV30 and TRBJ2-6, is SQTIHQWPATLVQPVGSPLSLECTVEGTSNPNLYWYRQAAGRGLQLLFYSVGIGQISSEVPQNLSASRPQDRQFILSSKKLLLSDSGFYLCAWSVLSGGSGANVLTFGAGSRLTVL.

This rearrangement joins TRBV7-9 to TRBJ1-2; D call uncertain. Germline-derived CDR1 and CDR2 are SEHNR and FQNEAQ (reference sequence). The CDR3 has 15 residues. Trimming removed 0 bases at V and 4 bases at J, with 12 bases between. CDR3 sequence: CASSLAPRLAYGYTF. In DNA, the CDR3 is TGTGCCAGCAGCTTAGCGCCCAGGCTGGCCTATGGCTACACCTTC.